This TCR beta chain came from a study of blood T cell repertoires in COVID-19. Study context: Acute-phase and convalescent COVID-19 samples originated in the United States, Italy and Spain.

Measured with immunoSEQ multiplex PCR; TCRdb has only the in-frame clones, and not every one. The table shows about 110,000 clones, with more than 75% occurring only once. Germline V gene data show CDR1 as DFQATT and CDR2 as SNEGSKA (reference sequence). Trimming took off 3 bases at V and 10 bases at J, with 10 bases between the two ends. CDR3 length: 11 residues. This clone appeared a single time. This TCR came from a man aged 40-50 years with acute or convalescent COVID-19. The V and J genes are TRBV20-1 and TRBJ2-1, with D unclear. Sequences were obtained from peripheral blood. CDR3: CSASSQTEQFF. In nucleotides, the CDR3 is TGCAGTGCTAGTTCTCAGACAGAGCAGTTCTTC.